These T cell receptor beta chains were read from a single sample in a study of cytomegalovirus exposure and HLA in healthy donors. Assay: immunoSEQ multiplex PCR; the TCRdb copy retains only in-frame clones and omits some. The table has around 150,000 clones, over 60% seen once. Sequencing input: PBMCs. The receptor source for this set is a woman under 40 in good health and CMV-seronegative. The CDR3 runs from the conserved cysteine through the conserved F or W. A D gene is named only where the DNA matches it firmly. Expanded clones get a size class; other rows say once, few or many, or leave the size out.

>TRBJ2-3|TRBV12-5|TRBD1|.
TGTGCTAGTGGTTTGTTTCCTCGAGGGGCAGGGGGAACAGATACGCAGTATTTT
CASGLFPRGAGGTDTQYF
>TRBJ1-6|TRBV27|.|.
TGTGCCAGCAGTGCCACAGTGCGCTCTTATAATTCACCCCTCCACTTT
CASSATVRSYNSPLHF
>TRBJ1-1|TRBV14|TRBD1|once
TGTGCCAGCAGCCAACTTGGACAGGGTAGGGAAGCTTTCTTT
CASSQLGQGREAFF
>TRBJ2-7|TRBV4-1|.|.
TGCGCCAGCAGCAGTTCAGGGATTTCCTACGAGCAGTACTTC
CASSSSGISYEQYF
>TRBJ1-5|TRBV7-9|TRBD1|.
TGTTCCAGCAGCGCTCTGGACAGGGAACAGCCCCAGCATTTT
CSSSALDREQPQHF
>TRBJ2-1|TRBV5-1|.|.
TGCGCCAGCAGCCCCGAAAAGCCGTTTGTATCGCAGTTCTTC
CASSPEKPFVSQFF
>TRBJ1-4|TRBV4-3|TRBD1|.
TGCGCCAGCAGCCAAGGTTGGACAGGGTTTGATGAAAAACTGTTTTTT
CASSQGWTGFDEKLFF
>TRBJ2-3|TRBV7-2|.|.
TGTGCCAGCAGCAAGACGACTCCTTCGCAGTATTTT
CASSKTTPSQYF
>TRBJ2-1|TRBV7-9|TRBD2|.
TGTGCCAGCTCCCTCGGGACTAGTCGTAATGAGCAGTTCTTC
CASSLGTSRNEQFF
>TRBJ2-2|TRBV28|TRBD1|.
TGTGCCAGCAGTTCCGGGACAGTGAACACCGGGGAGCTGTTTTTT
CASSSGTVNTGELFF
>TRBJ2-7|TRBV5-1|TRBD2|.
TGCGCCAGCACAGCGGGAGACCCTGCATACGAGCAGTACTTC
CASTAGDPAYEQYF
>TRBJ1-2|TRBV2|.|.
TGTGCCAGCACTTTCGACAGCCTCGCTAACTATGGCTACACCTTC
CASTFDSLANYGYTF
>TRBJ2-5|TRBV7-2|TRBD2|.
TGTGCCAGCAGCTCGGGACTAGCGGGGGGGCAAGAGACCCAGTACTTC
CASSSGLAGGQETQYF
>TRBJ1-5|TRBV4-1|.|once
TGCGCCAGCAGCCAAGCGGTGCCGGGACAGCCCCAGCATTTT
CASSQAVPGQPQHF
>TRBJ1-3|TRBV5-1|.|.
TGCGCCAGCAAACAGGATTCTGGAAACACCATATATTTT
CASKQDSGNTIYF
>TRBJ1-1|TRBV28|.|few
TGTGCCAGTTTCGAGGGAAGGACTGAAGCTTTCTTT
CASFEGRTEAFF
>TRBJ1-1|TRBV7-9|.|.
TGTGCCAGCAGCTTCAATTCGGACAGCACTGAAGCTTTCTTT
CASSFNSDSTEAFF
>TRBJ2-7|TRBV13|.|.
TGTGCCAGCAGCTTATTCCCCAAGGGCATCAAAGGGGACTACGAGCAGTACTTC
CASSLFPKGIKGDYEQYF
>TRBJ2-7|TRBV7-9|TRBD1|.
TGTGCCAGCAGCTTAGGAGCCGGGACAGGGGTCTACGAGCAGTACTTC
CASSLGAGTGVYEQYF
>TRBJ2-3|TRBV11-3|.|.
TGTGCCAGCAGCGACAGGAACACAGATACGCAGTATTTT
CASSDRNTDTQYF
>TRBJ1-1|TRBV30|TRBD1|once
TGTGCCTGGAGCGCCCCACCGGGACAGCCAGCTTTCTTT
CAWSAPPGQPAFF
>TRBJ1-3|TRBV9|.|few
TGTGCCAGCAGCGTAGAGAGCGGTGGAAACACCATATATTTT
CASSVESGGNTIYF
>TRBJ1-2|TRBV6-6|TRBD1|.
TGTGCCAGCAGTTATTTACAGGGGTATGGCTACACCTTC
CASSYLQGYGYTF
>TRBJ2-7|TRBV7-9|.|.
TGTGCCAGCAGCTTCTCTCACGAGCAGTACTTC
CASSFSHEQYF
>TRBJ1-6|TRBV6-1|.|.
TGTGCCAGCAGTTGGACACACTATAATTCACCCCTCCACTTT
CASSWTHYNSPLHF
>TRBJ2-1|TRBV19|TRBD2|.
TGTGCCAGTAGTATAGCGGGGGGTAACTACAATGAGCAGTTCTTC
CASSIAGGNYNEQFF
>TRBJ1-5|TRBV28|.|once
TGTGCCAGCAGTTTACAGGGTGAACAGCCCCAGCATTTT
CASSLQGEQPQHF
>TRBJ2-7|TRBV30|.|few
TGTGCCTGTGGACTGTACGAGCAGTACTTC
CACGLYEQYF
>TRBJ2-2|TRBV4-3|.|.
TGCGCCAGCAGCCAAGATCCCCGAGCGACCGGGGAGCTGTTTTTT
CASSQDPRATGELFF
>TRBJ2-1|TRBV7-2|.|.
TGTGCCAGCAGCTCCCTACCTGCTGGTGGGCAGTTCTTC
CASSSLPAGGQFF
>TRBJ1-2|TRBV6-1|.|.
TGTGCCAGCAGTGAAGCGCGTAGGGGCGGCTATGGCTACACCTTC
CASSEARRGGYGYTF
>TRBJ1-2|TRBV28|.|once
TGTGCCAGCAGTTATGAGGGGGATGGCTACACCTTC
CASSYEGDGYTF
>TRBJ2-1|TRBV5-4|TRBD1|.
TGTGCCAGCAGTAGACAGGGGAACAATGAGCAGTTCTTC
CASSRQGNNEQFF
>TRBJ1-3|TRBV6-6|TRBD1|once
TGTGCCAGCAGTTACGGACAGGCTGGAAACACCATATATTTT
CASSYGQAGNTIYF
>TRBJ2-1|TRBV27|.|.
TGTGCCAGCAGAAAGGACAGTCGCAATGAGCAGTTCTTC
CASRKDSRNEQFF
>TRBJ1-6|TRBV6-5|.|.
TGTGCCAGCAGTTACTATACGGGAAATTCACCCCTCCACTTT
CASSYYTGNSPLHF
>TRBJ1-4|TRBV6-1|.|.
TGTGCCAGCGAACAGGGTGGAATTAGTGAAAAACTGTTTTTT
CASEQGGISEKLFF
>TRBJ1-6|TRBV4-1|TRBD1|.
TGCGCCAGCAGCCAAGATCCACAGGGGGCTGCACCCCTCCACTTT
CASSQDPQGAAPLHF
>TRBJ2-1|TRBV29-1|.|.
TGCAGCGTTGAAGACCCGGGGGAGCGGGCGGGATACAATGAGCAGTTCTTC
CSVEDPGERAGYNEQFF
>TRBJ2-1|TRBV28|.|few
TGTGCCAGCAGCGTTGGGGGCCGCTACAATGAGCAGTTCTTC
CASSVGGRYNEQFF
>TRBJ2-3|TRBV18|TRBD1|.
TGTGCCACCCAGGGGGATACAGATACGCAGTATTTT
CATQGDTDTQYF
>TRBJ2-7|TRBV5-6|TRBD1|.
TGTGCCAGCAGCTTGGTAGGGGACAGGGCTGGTGACGAGCAGTACTTC
CASSLVGDRAGDEQYF
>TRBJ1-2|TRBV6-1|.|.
TGTGCCAGCGACCCCGGGGGGGGGCATGGCTACACCTTC
CASDPGGGHGYTF
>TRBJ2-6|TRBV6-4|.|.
TGTGCCAGCAGTGACTCTAGCTCTGGGGCCAACGTCCTGACTTTC
CASSDSSSGANVLTF
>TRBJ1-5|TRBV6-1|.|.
TGTGCCAGCAGTGAACGTAGCAATCAGCCCCAGCATTTT
CASSERSNQPQHF
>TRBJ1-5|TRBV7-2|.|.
TGTGCCAGCAGCTCCGCCGGGGGGTATCAGCCCCAGCATTTT
CASSSAGGYQPQHF
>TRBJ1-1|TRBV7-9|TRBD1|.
TGTTCCAGCAGCTTAAACAGGGGGGGGCGTATGAACACTGAAGCTTTCTTT
CSSSLNRGGRMNTEAFF
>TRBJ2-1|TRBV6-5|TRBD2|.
TGTGCCAGCAGTTATGGGGGACTACGGTTCTTC
CASSYGGLRFF
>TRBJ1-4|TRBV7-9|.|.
TGTGCCAGCAGCTTAGCTCCACTTTATGAAAAACTGTTTTTT
CASSLAPLYEKLFF